Sequencing of this T cell receptor beta chain was carried out in a study of kidney transplant recipient with SARS-CoV-2 infection (dated by TCRdb to the early 2020s). The germline V gene (reference sequence) yields LNHDA for CDR1 and SQIVND for CDR2. The CDR3, cysteine through phenylalanine, is 16 amino acids long. Solely the CDR3 DNA is kept, with 48 bases framed from the first base. V loses 7 bases at its end and J loses 3 bases; junction bases beyond the gene matches: 13. Comment on this clonotype: Its binding antigen is unknown. No base qualities exist here, and no much larger clone lies one base off it.

Sequencing was carried out with an Illumina MiSeq. The peripheral T cell repertoire was profiled for human TCRbeta genes. The study's own analysis went as follows. To account for variability over time, differences in clonotype abundance were tested using beta-binomial modelling. Expanded clonotypes were checked against the ImmuneCODE reference database of SARS-CoV-2-associated TCRs and mapped to regions of the viral genome. Additional analyses of the repertoire looked at TRBV gene usage, CDR3 length, CDR3 amino acid overlap between time points, clonotype abundance distributions and Jaccard similarity. TCRdb reworked the public reads: Q25 trimming with fastp, MiXCR clone assembly, productive beta chains retained. Every distinct CDR3 protein forms one entry, paired with its most common genes and DNA. For this entry, the V and J calls and clone size follow TCRdb and not the study's own pipeline. This sample holds 250,000 or so distinct CDR3 sequences; more than 25% were observed only once. The ten largest make up almost 7.5% of the sample.

The intended sense of this specimen's time point label: pre-pandemic baseline sample and day 111 after first positive SARS-CoV-2 test. This clonotype originated in a male patient aged 25 to 39 who had COVID-19 and was a kidney transplant recipient. Some T cells present after a transplant may be cells of the graft donor. The material sequenced was a blood sample, taken at baseline and on day 111 from a kidney transplant recipient. The sequence is built from TRBV19 and TRBJ2-7, and TRBD2 matches 9 of the central bases. In nucleotide form, the sequence is TGTGCCAGTACCCCGGGAGTAGCGGGAGATTTCTACGAGCAGTACTTC. Its translation is CASTPGVAGDFYEQYF. Reference TRBV19 and TRBJ2-7 proteins supply the regions before and after the CDR3; the full variable domain is: DGGITQSPKYLFRKEGQNVTLSCEQNLNHDAMYWYRQDPGQGLRLIYYSQIVNDFQKGDIAEGYSVSREKKESFPLTVTSAQKNPTAFYLCASTPGVAGDFYEQYFGPGTRLTVT.